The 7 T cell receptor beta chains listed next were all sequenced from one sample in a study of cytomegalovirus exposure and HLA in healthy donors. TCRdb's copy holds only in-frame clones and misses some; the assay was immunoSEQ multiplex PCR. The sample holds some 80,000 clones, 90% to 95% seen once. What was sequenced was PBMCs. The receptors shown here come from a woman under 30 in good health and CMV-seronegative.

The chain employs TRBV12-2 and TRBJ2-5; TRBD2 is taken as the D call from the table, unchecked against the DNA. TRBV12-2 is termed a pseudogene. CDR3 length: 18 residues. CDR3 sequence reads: CASRYYPDRRTKQETQYF. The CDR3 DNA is TGTGCAAGTCGCTACTATCCCGACCGCAGAACCAAACAAGAGACCCAGTACTTC.

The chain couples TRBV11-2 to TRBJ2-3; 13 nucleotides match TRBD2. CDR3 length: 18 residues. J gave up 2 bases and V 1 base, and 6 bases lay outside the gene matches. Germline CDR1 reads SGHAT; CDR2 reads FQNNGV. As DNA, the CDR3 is TGTGCCAGCAGCTTAGGGACTAGCGGGAGAGGGTACACAGATACGCAGTATTTT. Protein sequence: CASSLGTSGRGYTDTQYF. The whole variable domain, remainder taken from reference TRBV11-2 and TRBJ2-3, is EAGVAQSPRYKIIEKRQSVAFWCNPISGHATLYWYQQILGQGPKLLIQFQNNGVVDDSQLPKDRFSAERLKGVDSTLKIQPAKLEDSAVYLCASSLGTSGRGYTDTQYFGPGTRLTVL.

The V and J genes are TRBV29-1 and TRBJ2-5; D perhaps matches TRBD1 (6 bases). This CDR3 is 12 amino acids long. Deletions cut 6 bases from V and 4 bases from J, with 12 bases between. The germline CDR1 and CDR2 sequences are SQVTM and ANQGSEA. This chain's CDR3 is CSVSGTSETQYF. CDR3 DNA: TGCAGCGTCTCCGGGACATCAGAGACCCAGTACTTC.

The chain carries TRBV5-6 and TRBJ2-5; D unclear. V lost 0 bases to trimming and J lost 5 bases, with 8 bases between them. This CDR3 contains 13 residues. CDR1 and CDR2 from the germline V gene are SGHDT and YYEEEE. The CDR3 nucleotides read TGTGCCAGCAGCTTGGACGAGGTGGAGACCCAGTACTTC. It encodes CASSLDEVETQYF.

The CDR3 loop reads CASSRSTRTGENTEAFF. The CDR3 DNA sequence: TGTGCCAGCAGCCGAAGTACTCGGACAGGGGAGAACACTGAAGCTTTCTTT. The chain has TRBV11-3 and TRBJ1-1; 9 positions match TRBD1. V lost 5 bases to trimming and J lost 1 base; unmatched junction nucleotides: 11. Germline CDR1 is SGHNT and CDR2 is YENEEA. The CDR3 loop spans 17 amino acids. Using reference TRBV11-3 and TRBJ1-1 for the parts outside the CDR3, the full variable domain is EAGVVQSPRYKIIEKKQPVAFWCNPISGHNTLYWYLQNLGQGPELLIRYENEEAVDDSQLPKDRFSAERLKGVDSTLKIQPAELGDSAVYLCASSRSTRTGENTEAFFGQGTRLTVV.

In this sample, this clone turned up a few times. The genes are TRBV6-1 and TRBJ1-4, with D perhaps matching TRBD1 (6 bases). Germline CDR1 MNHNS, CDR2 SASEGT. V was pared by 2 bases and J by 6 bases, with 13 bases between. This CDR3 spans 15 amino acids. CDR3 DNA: TGTGCCAGCAGTGAAACAGGGTTTATGGATGAAAAACTGTTTTTT. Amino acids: CASSETGFMDEKLFF.

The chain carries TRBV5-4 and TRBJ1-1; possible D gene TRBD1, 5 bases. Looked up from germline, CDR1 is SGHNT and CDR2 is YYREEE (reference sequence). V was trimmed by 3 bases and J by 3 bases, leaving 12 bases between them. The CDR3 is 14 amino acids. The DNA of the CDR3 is TGTGCCAGCAGCTCCCGGGTAGGGGACACTGAAGCTTTCTTT. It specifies CASSSRVGDTEAFF.